This T cell receptor beta chain originates from a study of T cells in Graves' hyperthyroidism and ophthalmopathy. Study at large: Peripheral blood collection took place at initial diagnosis, before any treatment.

Findings and limits, study-wide: Most clonotypes that expanded in the thyroid above 0.001 also showed up in blood.

The germline gives CDR1 SGDLS, CDR2 YYNGEE. CDR3 length equals 14 residues. Trimming took 2 bases from V and 0 from J, leaving 3 bases between them. This clonotype was picked up a small number of times. Its antigen is not identified. Stable Graves' hyperthyroidism meant no ophthalmopathy progression within 18 months. Hyperthyroidism in the patients, aged 18 to 65, was newly diagnosed and under 2 months in duration. Amplification yielded TCR beta CDR3 regions, with RNA transcripts as the source. TCR CDR3 underwent first-round RT-PCR with the HTBI primer set. TCRdb used MiXCR to reprocess the multiplex PCR reads, holding one entry per CDR3 protein. The table has 600,000 to 900,000 distinct CDR3 sequences, around 15% seen once; the top ten hold 8.4%.

The TCR sequence derives from a man between 18 and 29 years old with Graves' hyperthyroidism. The chain recombines TRBV9 with TRBJ2-6; D unclear. What was sequenced was blood. In DNA form, the CDR3 reads TGTGCCAGCAGCGTCCCCTCTGGGGCCAACGTCCTGACTTTC. Translated, it gives CASSVPSGANVLTF.